The clone carrying this T cell receptor beta chain showed up just a few times. The antigen remains undetermined. Four subsets defined by CD45RA and CD27 were sorted after CD3, CD4, CD8 and live/dead staining. Sorting gates: effector memory CD45RA-CD27-, EMRA CD45RA+CD27-. The germline V gene has CDR1 MNHEY and CDR2 SVGEGT. Trimming cost V 5 bases and J 4 bases, with 12 bases left between them. There are 13 residues in the CDR3. These data belong to a study of naive and memory T cell subsets. Points from the study as a whole: Gini index rose across naive, CM, EM and EMRA in CD4 and CD8.

An equimolar mix of two oligonucleotides served as the beta constant-region primer for TRBC1 and TRBC2. The cDNA 3' end received a ligated single-stranded oligonucleotide carrying the SP2 primer and a 12-nucleotide UMI. TCRdb fed the UMI-ligation and nested PCR reads into MiXCR, producing one record per CDR3 protein. Of around 35,000 distinct CDR3 sequences listed, about an eighth were seen once; the top ten hold under 25%. Sequenced material: effector memory CD4+ T cells from blood. Specified subset: effector memory, CD45RA- CD27-. V and J are TRBV6-2 or TRBV6-3 and TRBJ2-7; perhaps D is TRBD1 or TRBD2 (5 bases each). This clonotype was obtained from a human donor in good health. CDR3 in amino acids: CASSTGRQYEQYF. The CDR3 region has the DNA TGTGCCAGCAGTACGGGACGGCAATACGAGCAGTACTTC.